This entry lists 27 T cell receptor beta chains sequenced from one sample in a study of shared T cell receptors in the human thymus. Sequenced by immunoSEQ multiplex PCR; TCRdb stores in-frame clones only, minus some. Of about 710,000 clones listed, around 87% are singletons. These data were also reused for a study on human thymus T cells.

Sequencing was done on a sample of thymocytes. Receptor source: a boy in the first two years of life with a congenital heart defect.

This clone was detected only once. This rearrangement joins TRBV9 to TRBJ2-1, with D perhaps matching TRBD1 (5 bases). CDR3 length equals 13 residues. Trimming shortened V by 0 bases and J by 9 bases, and 10 bases separated the two germline ends. CDR1 and CDR2 (germline): SGDLS, YYNGEE. In nucleotides, the CDR3 is TGTGCCAGCAGCGTAGTGACAGCAGGTGAGCAGTTCTTC. Protein sequence: CASSVVTAGEQFF.

This chain uses TRBV7-2 with TRBJ1-5; 10 nucleotides line up with TRBD1. With 3 bases clipped from V and 4 bases from J, the junction kept 3 bases outside the gene matches. CDR1 and CDR2 from the germline V gene are SGHTA and FQGNSA. There are 15 residues in the CDR3. CDR3 bases: TGTGCCAGCAGCTTCGGACAGGGGGGTAATCAGCCCCAGCATTTT. This gives the protein CASSFGQGGNQPQHF.

J is TRBJ1-6 and V is TRBV4-3, with D maybe TRBD1 (6 bases). CDR1 and CDR2 (germline): LGHNA, YSLEER. The CDR3 runs 18 residues. V gave up 2 bases and J gave up 7 bases, with 21 bases separating them. The CDR3 loop is CASSQRTVFPLENSPLHF. In nucleotides, the CDR3 is TGCGCCAGCAGCCAACGGACAGTCTTTCCCCTTGAGAATTCACCCCTCCACTTT.

This rearrangement joins TRBV28 to TRBJ1-4; TRBD1 matches at 8 bases. Germline trimming cut 5 bases from V and 2 bases from J; bases unmatched to any gene: 4. From germline, CDR1 is MDHEN and CDR2 SYDVKM. This CDR3 has 15 residues. The CDR3 DNA reads as TGTGCCAGCAGTCCTCGGACAGGGACTAATGAAAAACTGTTTTTT. This encodes CASSPRTGTNEKLFF.

This rearrangement joins TRBV7-9 to TRBJ1-1; D is unclear. Trimming shortened V by 2 bases and J by 0 bases, and 16 bases separated the two germline ends. The CDR3 consists of 17 residues. Germline V gives CDR1 SEHNR, CDR2 FQNEAQ (reference sequence). This CDR3 reads CASSLLTEGTMNTEAFF. In DNA, the CDR3 is TGTGCCAGCAGCTTACTAACGGAGGGAACGATGAACACTGAAGCTTTCTTT.

The table lists this clone with a few counts. The chain is built from TRBV27 and TRBJ2-3; D uncertain. CDR3 length: 16 amino acids. V lost 1 base and J lost 0, with 11 bases in between. CDR1 and CDR2 (germline): MNHEY, SMNVEV (reference sequence). CDR3 loop: CASSLWPEDSTDTQYF. Here the CDR3 DNA reads TGTGCCAGCAGTTTATGGCCAGAGGATAGCACAGATACGCAGTATTTT.

The chain joins TRBV7-9 to TRBJ2-7; perhaps TRBD2 as D (6 bases). CDR1 and CDR2 (germline): SEHNR, FQNEAQ (reference sequence). V was pared by 5 bases and J by 0 bases, with 14 bases between. The CDR3 covers 15 residues. CDR3 DNA: TGTGCCAGCAGCCGACGATCCGGGAGCTCCTACGAGCAGTACTTC. The encoded protein is CASSRRSGSSYEQYF.

The V and J genes are TRBV4-1 and TRBJ2-7; 8 nucleotides align to TRBD2. The CDR3 is 15 amino acids. Per the germline V gene, CDR1 is MGHRA and CDR2 is YSYEKL. With 4 bases clipped from V and 0 bases from J, the junction kept 5 bases outside the gene matches. The DNA for the CDR3 is TGCGCCAGCAGCCCCAAGCGGGGGCCCTCCTACGAGCAGTACTTC. Protein product: CASSPKRGPSYEQYF.

The J gene is TRBJ2-7, the V gene TRBV14; TRBD2 agrees at 7 bases. Trimming at V came to 0 bases and at J to 0 bases, leaving 2 bases not matched to a gene. Germline CDR1 SGHDN, CDR2 FVKESK. The CDR3 covers 15 residues. The CDR3 DNA is TGTGCCAGCAGCCAAGACACTAGCGTCTCCTACGAGCAGTACTTC. Translation gives CASSQDTSVSYEQYF. The full variable domain, its missing parts supplied by reference TRBV14 and TRBJ2-7, is EAGVTQFPSHSVIEKGQTVTLRCDPISGHDNLYWYRRVMGKEIKFLLHFVKESKQDESGMPNNRFLAERTGGTYSTLKVQPAELEDSGVYFCASSQDTSVSYEQYFGPGTRLTVT.

The chain carries TRBV28 and TRBJ2-1; 7 bases agree with TRBD2. This CDR3 has 15 residues. Trimming cost V 3 bases and J 4 bases; bases outside gene matches: 6. Germline V gene data show CDR1 as MDHEN and CDR2 as SYDVKM. The CDR3 coding sequence is TGTGCCAGCAGTTTCCCTGGCGGGGGTTACAATGAGCAGTTCTTC. This encodes CASSFPGGGYNEQFF.

The chain couples TRBV2 to TRBJ2-3; TRBD2 matches 10 bases. Trimming took 9 bases from V and 4 from J; bases not matched to a gene: 16. Per the germline V gene, CDR1 is SNHLY and CDR2 is FYNNEI. This CDR3 spans 17 amino acids. In DNA, the CDR3 is TGTGCCAGGGGTCAACTAGCGGGGCCTATGATGGCAGATACGCAGTATTTT. Its protein product is CARGQLAGPMMADTQYF.

The chain carries TRBV7-8 and TRBJ1-2; D is uncertain. The V and J ends lost 2 bases and 5 bases respectively, with 12 bases between them. There are 14 residues in the CDR3. In germline, CDR1 is SGHVS, CDR2 FQNEAQ. CDR3 sequence reads: CASSLWRGAYGYTF. DNA of the CDR3: TGTGCCAGCAGCTTATGGCGGGGAGCGTATGGCTACACCTTC.

The chain combines TRBV28 with TRBJ2-6; no clear D gene. This CDR3 contains 15 residues. Trimming took off 5 bases at V and 1 base at J, with 9 bases between the two ends. The germline V gene has CDR1 MDHEN and CDR2 SYDVKM. The CDR3, as DNA: TGTGCCAGCAGTGTCCAGAGGTCTGGGGCCAACGTCCTGACTTTC. It yields the protein CASSVQRSGANVLTF.

The J gene is TRBJ1-2, the V gene TRBV4-1, with TRBD1 as a possible D gene (5 bases). Germline CDR1 MGHRA, CDR2 YSYEKL. The CDR3 consists of 16 residues. V was shortened by 0 bases and J by 5 bases, with 16 bases between the two germline ends. The CDR3 reads CASSQDLTGTGYGYTF. Written as DNA, the CDR3 is TGCGCCAGCAGCCAAGATCTAACGGGGACTGGGTATGGCTACACCTTC.

This clone is a singleton in its sample. The chain employs TRBV28 and TRBJ2-1; D is perhaps TRBD1 (6 bases). V gave up 2 bases and J gave up 3 bases, with 8 bases separating them. Germline CDR1 MDHEN, CDR2 SYDVKM. The CDR3 contains 14 residues. The CDR3 sequence: CASSLGQRYNEQFF. The CDR3 coding sequence is TGTGCCAGCAGTTTAGGACAGCGCTACAATGAGCAGTTCTTC.

The chain has TRBV19 and TRBJ2-1, with D perhaps TRBD2 (6 bases). V was pared by 1 base and J by 15 bases, with 25 bases between. From germline, CDR1 is LNHDA and CDR2 SQIVND (reference sequence). This CDR3 has 16 amino acids. CDR3 residues: CASSIGAGLNGKGPFF. CDR3 in DNA: TGTGCCAGTAGTATAGGTGCGGGATTGAACGGGAAAGGACCGTTCTTC.

In DNA form, the CDR3 reads TGCGCCAGCGGGGCGGGGAGAGAGACCCAGTACTTC. Protein: CASGAGRETQYF. This rearrangement joins TRBV5-1 to TRBJ2-5, with D tentatively TRBD2 (6 bases). The CDR3 has 12 residues. Trimming pared 7 bases from V and 4 bases from J, leaving 11 bases between. Germline-derived CDR1 and CDR2 are SGHRS and YFSETQ.

This clone was seen once. J is TRBJ2-7 and V is TRBV28; the match to TRBD2 covers 7 bases. CDR3 size: 15 residues. Germline V gives CDR1 MDHEN, CDR2 SYDVKM. Germline trimming cut 0 bases from V and 5 bases from J; bases unmatched to any gene: 7. The DNA for the CDR3 is TGTGCCAGCAGTTTATGGGGACTAAGCATTGACGAGCAGTACTTC. Residues: CASSLWGLSIDEQYF.

The gene calls are TRBV2 and TRBJ2-7; 7 nucleotides line up with TRBD1. Unmatched junction bases numbered 4, after V lost 8 bases and J lost 0 bases. The CDR3 has 13 amino acids. The germline gives CDR1 SNHLY, CDR2 FYNNEI. The CDR3 reads CASRQGSSYEQYF. In DNA, the CDR3 is TGTGCCAGCCGACAGGGTAGCTCCTACGAGCAGTACTTC.

This rearrangement joins TRBV5-4 to TRBJ1-2; the D gene is possibly TRBD1 (6 bases). The CDR3 sequence is 12 residues long. The V end lost 5 bases, the J end lost 14 bases, and 19 bases lay between the germline ends. Germline assignment: CDR1 SGHNT and CDR2 YYREEE (reference sequence). CDR3 sequence reads: CASSGGGTPGTF. DNA for the CDR3: TGTGCCAGCAGTGGGGGGGGGACACCTGGAACCTTC.

This chain connects TRBV19 to TRBJ2-2, with 8 positions matching TRBD2. The CDR3 extends over 15 amino acids. V shed 3 bases and J 5 bases; nucleotides not matched to a gene: 5. The germline CDR1 and CDR2 sequences are LNHDA and SQIVND (reference sequence). The DNA for the CDR3 is TGTGCCAGTAGTATGGGCGGGAGGTCGACCGGGGAGCTGTTTTTT. It is translated as CASSMGGRSTGELFF.

CDR3 protein: CASSQDPGLAVNTGELFF. DNA for the CDR3: TGTGCCAGCAGCCAAGATCCCGGACTAGCGGTGAACACCGGGGAGCTGTTTTTT. The rearrangement joins TRBV14 to TRBJ2-2; TRBD2 matches 10 bases. The V segment lost 0 bases and the J segment 1 base; nucleotides outside the gene matches: 5. Germline-derived CDR1 and CDR2 are SGHDN and FVKESK. The CDR3 is 18 residues long.

This sequence joins TRBV7-6 and TRBJ1-5; 9 bases are shared with TRBD1. V lost 5 bases, J lost 0 bases, and 5 bases stayed unmatched. The V gene's germline CDR1 is SGHVS and CDR2 FNYEAQ. CDR3 length: 16 amino acids. The chain's CDR3 is CASSRGTGSSNQPQHF. CDR3 coding DNA: TGTGCCAGCAGCCGGGGGACAGGGAGTAGCAATCAGCCCCAGCATTTT.

The rearrangement uses TRBV6-1 and TRBJ2-5, with 8 bases fitting TRBD1. The germline V gene encodes CDR1 MNHNS and CDR2 SASEGT. CDR3 length: 14 residues. V lost 6 bases and J lost 4; bases outside the gene matches: 7. This CDR3 reads CASSQDRGRETQYF. In DNA, the CDR3 is TGTGCCAGCAGCCAAGACAGGGGACGAGAGACCCAGTACTTC.

This clone was detected a few times. This rearrangement joins TRBV11-3 to TRBJ1-5, with D possibly matching TRBD1 (6 bases). Germline V gene data show CDR1 as SGHNT and CDR2 as YENEEA. The CDR3 sequence is 16 residues long. Deletions cut 2 bases from V and 0 bases from J, with 11 bases between. CDR3 loop: CASSLNPGASNQPQHF. The CDR3 DNA reads TGTGCCAGCAGCTTAAATCCAGGGGCTAGCAATCAGCCCCAGCATTTT.

The J gene is TRBJ2-2, the V gene TRBV27; the D is unclear. V dropped 3 bases and J dropped 3 bases, with 11 bases sitting between them. Germline CDR1 and CDR2: MNHEY and SMNVEV (reference sequence). The CDR3 has 15 residues. The CDR3 bases are TGTGCCAGCAGTTTTAGTTCAGGATACACCGGGGAGCTGTTTTTT. This sequence encodes CASSFSSGYTGELFF.

CDR3 DNA sequence: TGTGCCAGCAGTTTACCAACAGGGGGCGTCGATGGCTACACCTTC. This gives the protein CASSLPTGGVDGYTF. The V gene is TRBV27, the J gene TRBJ1-2; 9 bases line up with TRBD1. The CDR3 spans 15 residues. The germline CDR1 and CDR2 sequences are MNHEY and SMNVEV (reference sequence). With 2 bases clipped from V and 6 bases from J, the junction kept 7 bases outside the gene matches.